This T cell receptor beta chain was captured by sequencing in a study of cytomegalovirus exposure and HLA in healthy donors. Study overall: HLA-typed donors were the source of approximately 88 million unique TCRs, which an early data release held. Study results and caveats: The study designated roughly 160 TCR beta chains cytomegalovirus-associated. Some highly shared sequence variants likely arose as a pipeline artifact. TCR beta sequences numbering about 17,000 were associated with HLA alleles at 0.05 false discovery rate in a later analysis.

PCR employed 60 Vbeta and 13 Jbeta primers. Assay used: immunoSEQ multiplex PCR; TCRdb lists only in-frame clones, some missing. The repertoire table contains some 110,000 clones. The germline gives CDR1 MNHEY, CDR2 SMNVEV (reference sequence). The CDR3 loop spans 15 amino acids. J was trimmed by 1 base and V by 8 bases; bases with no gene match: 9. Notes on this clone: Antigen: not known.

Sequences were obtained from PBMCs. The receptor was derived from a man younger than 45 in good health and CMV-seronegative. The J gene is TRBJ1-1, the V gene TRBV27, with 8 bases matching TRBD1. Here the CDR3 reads CASGRQGWGNTEAFF. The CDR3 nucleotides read TGTGCCAGCGGAAGACAGGGGTGGGGGAACACTGAAGCTTTCTTT.